A selection of T cell receptor beta chains follows, all from one sample in a study of cytotoxic CD8 clonotypes in ibrutinib-treated CLL. Profiling relied on immunoSEQ multiplex PCR, and the TCRdb table lists in-frame clones only, not all of them. Of approximately 20,000 clones in the sample, roughly 80% were seen once. Sequencing used PBMCs, obtained before ibrutinib treatment. These receptors were collected from a human donor with chronic lymphocytic leukemia. Both conserved end residues are trimmed from each CDR3. Fields, in order: V gene, J gene, CDR3 protein.

>TRBV12-5|TRBJ2-5
ASAGTGTETQY
>TRBV7-9|TRBJ1-2
ASSLEFGIGGYT
>TRBV7-8|TRBJ2-2
ASSSTGIQLF
>TRBV14|TRBJ2-3
ASSQDHSGVVGTDTQY
>TRBV23-1|TRBJ2-7
ASSQWGEQY
>TRBV6-6|TRBJ1-4
ASSPPGQGNEKLF
>TRBV2|TRBJ1-2
ASSEGGLSVPGYT
>TRBV7-2|TRBJ2-3
ASSLEVGGGHTDTQY
>TRBV5-4|TRBJ2-3
ASSLALAGARNTQY
>TRBV30|TRBJ2-1
AWTSSAGGYYEQF
>TRBV15|TRBJ1-3
ATSATGTGTGNTIY
>TRBV10-3|TRBJ2-2
AISELRNLDTGELF
>TRBV6-6|TRBJ1-5
ASSYSSGSSNQPQH
>TRBV5-6|TRBJ1-2
ATTEVGRGLGYGYT
>TRBV10-2|TRBJ2-3
ASSESLKKKADTQY
>TRBV9|TRBJ2-2
ASSVVNPTGELF
>TRBV30|TRBJ1-2
AHAGNYGYT
>TRBV7-9|TRBJ1-5
ASSFGTGSPSLRQPQH
>TRBV7-9|TRBJ2-1
ASSFRDRDNEQF
>TRBV7-9|TRBJ1-1
ASSLPPGANTEAF
>TRBV6-5|TRBJ2-3
ASRRPRGTQY
>TRBV11-1|TRBJ1-5
ASSQNPRSPQH
>TRBV5-4|TRBJ2-1
ASSSPRRGGVDNEQF
>TRBV4-1|TRBJ1-1
ASSQPGINTEAF
>TRBV7-2|TRBJ2-2
ASSPQSGGELF
>TRBV9|TRBJ1-4
ASSASPSGSGEKLF
>TRBV28|TRBJ1-5
ASSPVRSTQH
>TRBV7-9|TRBJ1-2
ASSRLDRGYT